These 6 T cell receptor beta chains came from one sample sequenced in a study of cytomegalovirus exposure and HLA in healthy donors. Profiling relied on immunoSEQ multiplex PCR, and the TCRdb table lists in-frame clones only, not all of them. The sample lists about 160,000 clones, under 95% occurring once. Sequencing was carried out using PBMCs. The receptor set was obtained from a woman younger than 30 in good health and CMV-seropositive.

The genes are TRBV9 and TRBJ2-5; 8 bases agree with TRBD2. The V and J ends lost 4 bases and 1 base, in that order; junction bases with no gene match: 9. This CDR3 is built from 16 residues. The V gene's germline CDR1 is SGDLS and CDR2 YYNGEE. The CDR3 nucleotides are TGTGCCAGCAGCCCAGGACTAGCCCCCTCCCAAGAGACCCAGTACTTC. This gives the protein CASSPGLAPSQETQYF.

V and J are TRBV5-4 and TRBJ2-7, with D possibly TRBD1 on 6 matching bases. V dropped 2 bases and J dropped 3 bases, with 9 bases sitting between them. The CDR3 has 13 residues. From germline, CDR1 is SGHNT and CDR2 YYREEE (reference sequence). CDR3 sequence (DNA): TGTGCCAGCAGCTTAGGACAGAACTACGAGCAGTACTTC. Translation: CASSLGQNYEQYF.

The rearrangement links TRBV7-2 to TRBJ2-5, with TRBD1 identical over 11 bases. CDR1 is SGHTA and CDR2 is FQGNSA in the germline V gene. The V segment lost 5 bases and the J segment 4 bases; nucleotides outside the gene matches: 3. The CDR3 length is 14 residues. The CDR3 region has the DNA TGTGCCAGCAGCGGACAGGGGGCAACAGAGACCCAGTACTTC. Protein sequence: CASSGQGATETQYF.

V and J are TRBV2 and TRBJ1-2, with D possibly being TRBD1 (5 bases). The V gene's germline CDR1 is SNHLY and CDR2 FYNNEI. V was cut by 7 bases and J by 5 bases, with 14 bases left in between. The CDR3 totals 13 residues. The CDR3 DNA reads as TGTGCCAGCATCGGGGGGGTTCGGTATGGCTACACCTTC. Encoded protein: CASIGGVRYGYTF. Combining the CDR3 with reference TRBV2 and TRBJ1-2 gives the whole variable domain EPEVTQTPSHQVTQMGQEVILRCVPISNHLYFYWYRQILGQKVEFLVSFYNNEISEKSEIFDDQFSVERPDGSNFTLKIRSTKLEDSAMYFCASIGGVRYGYTFGSGTRLTVV.

CDR3 residues: CASSSEQSTDTQYF. CDR3 nucleotides: TGTGCCAGCAGTTCGGAACAGAGCACAGATACGCAGTATTTT. The chain carries TRBV2 and TRBJ2-3, with no clear D. V was clipped by 5 bases and J by 0 bases, with 9 bases between them. The CDR3 consists of 14 residues. The germline CDR1 and CDR2 sequences are SNHLY and FYNNEI.

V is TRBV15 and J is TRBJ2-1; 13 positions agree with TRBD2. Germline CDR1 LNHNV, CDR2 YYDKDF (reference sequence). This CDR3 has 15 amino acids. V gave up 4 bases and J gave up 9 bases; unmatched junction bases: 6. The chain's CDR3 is CATSTTSGRIGEQFF. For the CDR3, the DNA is TGTGCCACCAGCACGACTAGCGGGAGGATTGGTGAGCAGTTCTTC. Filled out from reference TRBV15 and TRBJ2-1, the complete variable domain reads DAMVIQNPRYQVTQFGKPVTLSCSQTLNHNVMYWYQQKSSQAPKLLFHYYDKDFNNEADTPDNFQSRRPNTSFCFLDIRSPGLGDTAMYLCATSTTSGRIGEQFFGPGTRLTVL.